The text below deals with one T cell receptor (beta chain). This sample stems from a study of PD-L1 blockade in urothelial cancer. About the study: The number of prior chemotherapy regimens per patient was 0 to 3. Blood gave a median 141,255 T cells.

Looked up from germline, CDR1 is MNHEY and CDR2 is SMNVEV (reference sequence). The CDR3 is made up of 14 amino acids. V lost 2 bases to trimming and J lost 0 bases, with 7 bases between them. TCRdb's copy holds only in-frame clones and misses some; the assay was immunoSEQ multiplex PCR. Of 30,000 to 45,000 clones detected, more than 75% appear once; the ten largest clones hold roughly 10%. The time point denotes: peripheral blood 6 weeks after treatment start. Sample: PBMCs, taken around atezolizumab (anti-PD-L1) treatment. This clonotype was obtained from a man aged 35 to 55 with urothelial cancer. The rearrangement joins TRBV27 to TRBJ1-1; D is unresolved. CDR3 nucleotide sequence: TGTGCCAGCAGTTTAATCGGGGTGAACACTGAAGCTTTCTTT. Amino acid sequence: CASSLIGVNTEAFF.